Listed here is a single T cell receptor beta chain. J gave up 7 bases and V 5 bases, and 6 bases lay outside the gene matches. This CDR3 has 13 residues. The germline CDR1 and CDR2 sequences are SGHAT and FQNNGV. This record comes from a study of cytomegalovirus exposure and HLA in healthy donors. Primers for the PCR totalled 60 Vbeta and 13 Jbeta. Some clones are missing from TCRdb's copy, which holds only in-frame ones; the method was immunoSEQ multiplex PCR. This sample carries more than 80,000 clones, under 80% of them seen once, and the ten largest clones take 3.5% to 4%. The origin of this receptor is a man in his fifties or sixties in good health and CMV-seronegative. The V gene is TRBV11-2, the J gene TRBJ1-2; TRBD1 matches at 8 bases. Sequenced sample: PBMCs. CDR3 protein: CASSPDRGGGYTF. The CDR3 DNA reads TGTGCCAGCAGCCCCGACAGGGGAGGTGGCTACACCTTC.